This TCR beta chain was found in a study of radiation and T cells in renal cell carcinoma. The CDR3 runs to 13 residues. The V gene lost 6 bases and the J gene lost 5 bases, with 13 bases spanning the gap. The germline V gene has CDR1 MDHEN and CDR2 SYDVKM. The protocol was immunoSEQ multiplex PCR, while the TCRdb copy is restricted to in-frame clones and leaves out a portion. The repertoire has 85,000 to 100,000 clones, 75% to 90% of them found once; the top ten carry 6% to 9%. Time point here: baseline pretreatment blood. Treatment specified: 15 Gy SBRT to primary tumor, nephrectomy 4 weeks later. The sequence was obtained from a man aged 45 to 65 with renal cell carcinoma. The source was blood, collected from a patient whose treatment included radiotherapy and nephrectomy. V usage is TRBV28 and J usage is TRBJ1-2; tentative D call: TRBD1 (6 bases). The CDR3 DNA follows: TGTGCCAGCAGCAGGATACAGGGTTATGGCTACACCTTC. Translated: CASSRIQGYGYTF.